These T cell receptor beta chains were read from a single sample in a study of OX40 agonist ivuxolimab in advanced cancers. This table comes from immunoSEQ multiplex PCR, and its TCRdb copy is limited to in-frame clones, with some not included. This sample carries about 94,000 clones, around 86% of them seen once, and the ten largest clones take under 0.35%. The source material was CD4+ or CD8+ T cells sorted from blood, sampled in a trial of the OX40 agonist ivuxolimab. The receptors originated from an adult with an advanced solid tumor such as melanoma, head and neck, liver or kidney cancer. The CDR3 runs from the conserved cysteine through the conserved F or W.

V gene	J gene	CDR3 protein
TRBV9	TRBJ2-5	CASSGPERGGPPEETQYF
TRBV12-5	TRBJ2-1	CASGLATDSSYNEQFF
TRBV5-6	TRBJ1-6	CASSPSGQGTNSPLHF
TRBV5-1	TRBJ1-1	CASSFRVDTEAFF
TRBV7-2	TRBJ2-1	CASSLRALAGGGNEQFF
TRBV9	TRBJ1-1	CASSDMQGTEAFF
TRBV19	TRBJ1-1	CASSIFGTGGGTEAFF
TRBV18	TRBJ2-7	CASSLIPGQGNYEQYF
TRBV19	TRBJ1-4	CASKGQGGEKLFF
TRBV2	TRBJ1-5	CASSELGNRDNQPQHF
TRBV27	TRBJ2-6	CASSLAGANVLTF
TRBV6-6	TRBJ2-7	CASTKEGITYEQYF
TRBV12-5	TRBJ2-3	CASRTSGSGDTQYF
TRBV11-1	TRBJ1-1	CASSLAWTGEAFF
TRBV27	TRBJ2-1	CASGYRGFMNEQFF
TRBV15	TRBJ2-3	CATDRGGTTDTQYF
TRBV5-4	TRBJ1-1	CASSQQIVDTEAFF
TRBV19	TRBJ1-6	CASTPRLYNSPLHF
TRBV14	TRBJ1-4	CASSQGGRGITNEKLFF
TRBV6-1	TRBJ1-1	CASTMDRALEAFF
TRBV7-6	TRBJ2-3	CASSPRGLTGADTQYF
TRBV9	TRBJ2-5	CASSPQGGRGETQYF
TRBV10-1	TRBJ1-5	CASSDGTRPQHF
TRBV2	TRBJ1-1	CASRRYTEAFF
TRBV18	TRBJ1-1	CASSPGGGRTEAFF
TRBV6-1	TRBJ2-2	CASSVTRNPTTGELFF
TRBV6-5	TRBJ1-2	CASSYGGNYGYTF
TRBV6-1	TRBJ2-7	CASTPGQGLHEQYF
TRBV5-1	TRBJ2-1	CASSLGPPTGLRGAVRNEQFF
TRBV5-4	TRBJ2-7	CASSFVRGEQYF
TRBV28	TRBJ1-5	CASSSGHSNQPQHF